One and the same sample provided the 28 T cell receptor beta chains below, sequenced in a study of OX40 agonist ivuxolimab in advanced cancers. Clones were sequenced by immunoSEQ multiplex PCR, and TCRdb holds only the in-frame ones, with some missing. Here the sample spans approximately 59,000 clones, 70% to 90% being singletons. The sequences come from CD4+ or CD8+ T cells sorted from blood, collected in a trial of the OX40 agonist ivuxolimab. These receptors originate from an adult with an advanced solid tumor such as melanoma, head and neck, liver or kidney cancer.

The chain joins TRBV28 to TRBJ1-1; possibly TRBD1 for D (5 bases). Deletions cut 5 bases from V and 4 bases from J, with 17 bases between. Germline-derived CDR1 and CDR2 are MDHEN and SYDVKM. CDR3 length equals 15 residues. In nucleotides, the CDR3 is TGTGCCAGCAGTCCCCCAGGGAGGATGAGCACTGAAGCTTTCTTT. As protein: CASSPPGRMSTEAFF. The whole variable domain, filled in from reference TRBV28 and TRBJ1-1, reads DVKVTQSSRYLVKRTGEKVFLECVQDMDHENMFWYRQDPGLGLRLIYFSYDVKMKEKGDIPEGYSVSREKKERFSLILESASTNQTSMYLCASSPPGRMSTEAFFGQGTRLTVV.

The chain combines TRBV28 with TRBJ2-5; TRBD1 aligns across 7 bases. CDR1 MDHEN and CDR2 SYDVKM come from the germline V gene. This CDR3 is built from 14 residues. J was trimmed by 2 bases and V by 5 bases; bases with no gene match: 5. The DNA of the CDR3 is TGTGCCAGCAGTCCCATGACAGGGCAAGAGACCCAGTACTTC. Protein product: CASSPMTGQETQYF.

The chain employs TRBV15 and TRBJ1-5; the D gene is possibly TRBD1 (6 bases). This CDR3 contains 18 residues. V lost 0 bases, J lost 7 bases, and 22 bases lay in between. CDR1 and CDR2 from the germline V gene are LNHNV and YYDKDF (reference sequence). This CDR3 reads CATSRDYGGRSVHQPQHF. Written as DNA, the CDR3 is TGTGCCACCAGCAGAGATTATGGGGGGCGTTCTGTCCACCAGCCCCAGCATTTT.

The CDR3 sequence is CASSIPGGGNQPQHF. CDR3 sequence (DNA): TGTGCCAGCAGTATCCCCGGGGGAGGCAATCAGCCCCAGCATTTT. The rearrangement links TRBV28 to TRBJ1-5; a possible D gene is TRBD1 (5 bases). This CDR3 is 15 amino acids long. Germline V gene lookup returns CDR1 MDHEN and CDR2 SYDVKM. V shed 5 bases and J shed 2 bases, with 13 bases lying between them.

The chain combines TRBV10-1 with TRBJ2-7; 9 nucleotides align to TRBD1. Germline CDR1 and CDR2: WNHNN and SYGVQD (reference sequence). The ends lost 11 bases at V and 6 bases at J; junction bases unmatched: 11. The CDR3 sequence is 13 residues long. The CDR3 sequence is CAGGQGKFSEQYF. The CDR3 DNA follows: TGCGCCGGAGGACAGGGGAAGTTCAGCGAGCAGTACTTC.

The genes are TRBV9 and TRBJ2-3; D remains ambiguous. The length of the CDR3 is 13 residues. Germline V gene lookup returns CDR1 SGDLS and CDR2 YYNGEE. Trimming pared 0 bases from V and 2 bases from J, leaving 4 bases between. CDR3 loop: CASSVGVTDTQYF. As DNA, the CDR3 is TGTGCCAGCAGCGTAGGTGTCACAGATACGCAGTATTTT.

This clone appeared once. The chain recombines TRBV5-1 with TRBJ2-6; 7 bases fit TRBD1. The CDR3 has 16 amino acids. The J segment lost 1 base and the V segment lost 5 bases, leaving 6 bases of the junction unmatched. The V gene's germline CDR1 is SGHRS and CDR2 YFSETQ. For the CDR3, the DNA is TGCGCCAGCAGTTTAACAGGGGATTCTGGGGCCAACGTCCTGACTTTC. Its translation: CASSLTGDSGANVLTF.

V usage is TRBV6-1 and J usage is TRBJ1-6; possible D gene TRBD1, 5 bases. The CDR3 extends over 14 amino acids. The V end lost 11 bases, the J end lost 5 bases, and 16 bases lay between the germline ends. CDR1 is MNHNS, CDR2 SASEGT, per germline. The CDR3 sequence is CAVGTFGNNSPLHF. The DNA of the CDR3 is TGTGCCGTCGGGACGTTTGGGAATAATTCACCCCTCCACTTT.

This chain connects TRBV7-2 to TRBJ2-3; 7 bases line up with TRBD2. The germline gives CDR1 SGHTA, CDR2 FQGNSA. The CDR3 runs to 14 residues. V lost 11 bases, J lost 1 base, and 9 bases stayed unmatched. This CDR3 is CASLWAGGTDTQYF. The CDR3 bases are TGTGCCTCCCTCTGGGCGGGAGGCACAGATACGCAGTATTTT.

The V call is TRBV7-9, the J call TRBJ2-7; 8 nucleotides line up with TRBD2. The CDR3 spans 15 residues. Trimming at V came to 5 bases and at J to 2 bases, leaving 8 bases not matched to a gene. Germline loops: CDR1 SEHNR, CDR2 FQNEAQ (reference sequence). In DNA form, the CDR3 reads TGTGCCAGCAGCCCCGCCAGCGGGAGCCCCTACGAGCAGTACTTC. Its protein is CASSPASGSPYEQYF.

CDR3 in DNA: TGTGCCTGGAGTCGGTTGGGACAGGGGACAGATACGCAGTATTTT. This sequence encodes CAWSRLGQGTDTQYF. V usage is TRBV30 and J usage is TRBJ2-3; 10 positions agree with TRBD1. Looked up from germline, CDR1 is GTSNPN and CDR2 is SVGIG (reference sequence). The CDR3 runs 15 residues. The trim removed 2 bases at V and 3 bases at J, leaving 5 bases unmatched.

The J gene is TRBJ2-1, the V gene TRBV25-1, with D unresolved. Germline CDR1 is MGHDK and CDR2 is SYGVNS. Trimming stripped 4 bases from V and 2 bases from J, with 18 bases between. The CDR3 consists of 17 residues. CDR3: CASSASYIPQPYNEQFF. The CDR3 DNA is TGTGCCAGCAGTGCCTCCTATATCCCTCAACCCTACAATGAGCAGTTCTTC.

The chain has TRBV15 and TRBJ2-6, with 11 bases lining up with TRBD1. CDR1 is LNHNV, CDR2 YYDKDF, per germline (reference sequence). The ends lost 5 bases at V and 0 bases at J; junction bases unmatched: 3. This CDR3 has 17 residues. The CDR3 loop reads CATSSGTGGSGANVLTF. CDR3 in DNA: TGTGCCACCAGCTCCGGGACAGGGGGCTCTGGGGCCAACGTCCTGACTTTC.

The rearrangement uses TRBV29-1 and TRBJ2-5, with D perhaps being TRBD1 or TRBD2 (6 bases each). Trimming pared 4 bases from V and 2 bases from J, leaving 11 bases between. The CDR3 is made up of 13 amino acids. Germline V CDR1 and CDR2: SQVTM, ANQGSEA. In DNA form, the CDR3 reads TGCAGCGTTGGGCGGGACACTCAAGAGACCCAGTACTTC. This translates into CSVGRDTQETQYF.

The CDR3 sequence: CASSSPGQGVIAGYTF. In DNA, the CDR3 is TGTGCCAGCAGCTCACCCGGGCAGGGGGTCATCGCTGGCTACACCTTC. The rearrangement uses TRBV5-4 and TRBJ1-2, with TRBD1 identical over 7 bases. V gave up 3 bases and J gave up 7 bases; unmatched junction bases: 15. The CDR3 has 16 residues. The germline CDR1 and CDR2 sequences are SGHNT and YYREEE (reference sequence).

This clone was detected only once. This chain connects TRBV25-1 to TRBJ2-3, with 8 bases matching TRBD2. Germline CDR1 is MGHDK and CDR2 is SYGVNS. V was clipped by 3 bases and J by 5 bases; unmatched bases: 4. The length of the CDR3 is 14 residues. CDR3 nucleotide sequence: TGTGCCAGCAGTGACTACGGGAGGGGAGATACGCAGTATTTT. It translates to CASSDYGRGDTQYF.

J is TRBJ1-2 and V is TRBV27, with a weak D call TRBD1 (6 bases). Germline CDR1 reads MNHEY; CDR2 reads SMNVEV (reference sequence). The CDR3 is 15 amino acids. V was cut by 4 bases and J by 4 bases, with 16 bases left in between. The CDR3 nucleotides read TGTGCCAGCAGTTCACCAGAGGGGGGAAGCTATGGCTACACCTTC. Translating it yields CASSSPEGGSYGYTF.

The V gene is TRBV10-3, the J gene TRBJ2-1, with TRBD2 matching 9 bases. CDR1 is ENHRY, CDR2 SYGVKD, per germline. The V segment lost 10 bases and the J segment 5 bases; nucleotides outside the gene matches: 9. CDR3 size: 14 residues. CDR3 sequence reads: CATHLAGENNEQFF. CDR3 bases: TGTGCCACCCATTTAGCGGGAGAAAACAATGAGCAGTTCTTC.

This chain joins TRBV21-1 and TRBJ1-1. TRBV21-1 is noted as a pseudogene. This CDR3 is built from 17 residues. In DNA, the CDR3 is TGTGCCAGCAGCAAAATGCCCCGGGACCTCATGAACACTGAAGCTTTCTTT. Translating gives CASSKMPRDLMNTEAFF.

J is TRBJ2-2 and V is TRBV18; the D gene could be TRBD1 or TRBD2 (5 bases each). Germline V gene data show CDR1 as KGHSH and CDR2 as LQKENI. The CDR3 consists of 16 residues. With 6 bases removed from V and 4 bases from J, the gap between germline ends came to 18 bases. For the CDR3, the DNA is TGTGCCAGCTCCCCTCCCGGGGCCAGCACCACCGGGGAGCTGTTTTTT. Amino acids: CASSPPGASTTGELFF.

The J gene is TRBJ2-7, the V gene TRBV7-8; the D call may be TRBD1 or TRBD2 (5 bases each). This CDR3 region has 15 residues. Trimming shortened V by 0 bases and J by 7 bases, and 16 bases separated the two germline ends. Germline CDR1 is SGHVS and CDR2 is FQNEAQ. The CDR3 nucleotides read TGTGCCAGCAGCTTAGCTAGTGGGACCCCAAGAGAGCAGTACTTC. This encodes CASSLASGTPREQYF.

The CDR3 loop reads CASRGAAEQYF. The CDR3 DNA is TGTGCCAGCAGAGGGGCAGCCGAGCAGTACTTC. The V and J genes are TRBV7-2 and TRBJ2-7, with D possibly being TRBD1 (5 bases). Germline V gives CDR1 SGHTA, CDR2 FQGNSA. This CDR3 has 11 residues. V was cut by 6 bases and J by 6 bases, with 9 bases left in between.

CDR3 DNA sequence: TGTGCCAGCAGTCCAACTCCGACAGGGAAGAATGAAAAACTGTTTTTT. Translating it yields CASSPTPTGKNEKLFF. The rearrangement joins TRBV27 to TRBJ1-4; 7 nucleotides align to TRBD1. The trim removed 5 bases at V and 5 bases at J, leaving 11 bases unmatched. Germline V gene lookup returns CDR1 MNHEY and CDR2 SMNVEV (reference sequence). The CDR3 is 16 residues long.

With respect to this clone: The junction departs from germline at one end; a sequencing error may be responsible. The V and J genes are TRBV28 and TRBJ2-7, with D unresolved. Germline V gives CDR1 MDHEN, CDR2 SYDVKM. CDR3 length: 12 amino acids. The CDR3 region has the DNA TGTGTCAGCAGCCCCCCGCTTTACGAGCAGTACTTC. Its translation: CVSSPPLYEQYF.

J is TRBJ2-7 and V is TRBV5-4; 8 bases match TRBD2. CDR3 length: 16 amino acids. Trimming cost V 4 bases and J 1 base; bases outside gene matches: 10. Germline V lookup: CDR1 SGHNT, CDR2 YYREEE (reference sequence). Written as DNA, the CDR3 is TGTGCCAGCAGCCCCCCCCCGGGAGGGAGTTCCTACGAGCAGTACTTC. Protein: CASSPPPGGSSYEQYF.

V usage is TRBV7-9 and J usage is TRBJ1-1, with D unresolved. Looked up from germline, CDR1 is SEHNR and CDR2 is FQNEAQ (reference sequence). This CDR3 comprises 14 residues. Deletions cut 5 bases from V and 0 bases from J, with 10 bases between. CDR3 amino acids: CASSPLTMNTEAFF. In DNA, the CDR3 is TGTGCCAGCAGCCCGCTTACAATGAACACTGAAGCTTTCTTT.

The chain is built from TRBV7-8 and TRBJ2-5, with D possibly being TRBD1 or TRBD2 (5 bases each). The germline V gene has CDR1 SGHVS and CDR2 FQNEAQ. Between the trimmed V and J ends, which lost 6 bases and 5 bases, there was a span of 7 bases. CDR3 length: 11 residues. As DNA, the CDR3 is TGTGCCAGCAGATGGGGGGAGACCCAGTACTTC. Amino acids: CASRWGETQYF. Together with reference TRBV7-8 and TRBJ2-5, the CDR3 gives the full variable domain: GAGVSQSPRYKVAKRGQDVALRCDPISGHVSLFWYQQALGQGPEFLTYFQNEAQLDKSGLPSDRFFAERPEGSVSTLKIQRTQQEDSAVYLCASRWGETQYFGPGTRLLVL.

J is TRBJ2-5 and V is TRBV30, with TRBD2 matching over 12 bases. V gave up 7 bases and J gave up 1 base; unmatched junction bases: 4. This CDR3 comprises 14 residues. In germline, CDR1 is GTSNPN, CDR2 SVGIG (reference sequence). The CDR3 protein is CALTSGRIQETQYF. As DNA, the CDR3 is TGTGCCTTGACTAGCGGGAGAATCCAAGAGACCCAGTACTTC.